This section outlines one TCR beta chain sequence together with its context. Its cognate antigen is unknown. Trimming stripped 1 base from V and 4 bases from J, with 7 bases between. The CDR3 has 13 amino acids. In germline, CDR1 is MGHDK, CDR2 SYGVNS. These data belong to a study of T cell responses to AZD1222 COVID-19 vaccine. Study observations and caveats: Variant regions that are unmutated are reportedly the target of nearly half of spike-specific TCRs. When two AZD1222 doses had been given, Spike-specific TCR breadth and depth rose. No repertoire was sampled before or during the peak T cell response, only after it. There were mostly white British donors and more females than males, and clonal diversity was possibly underestimated.

TCRdb keeps only in-frame clones here, not all; method: immunoSEQ multiplex PCR. The sample contains roughly 200,000 clones, over 80% of which appear only once. The sample was peripheral blood, taken 28 days after the second dose of the MenACWY control vaccine. The chain uses TRBV25-1 and TRBJ1-1; no definite D call. This receptor was taken from an adult who received the MenACWY meningococcal vaccine as a control. The CDR3 DNA follows: TGTGCCAGCAGTGAATTGGGGTTCACTGAAGCTTTCTTT. It translates to CASSELGFTEAFF. Full variable domain (missing parts from reference TRBV25-1 and TRBJ1-1): EADIYQTPRYLVIGTGKKITLECSQTMGHDKMYWYQQDPGMELHLIHYSYGVNSTEKGDLSSESTVSRIRTEHFPLTLESARPSHTSQYLCASSELGFTEAFFGQGTRLTVV.